The sequence of this T cell receptor beta chain was determined in a study of vaccination effects on CD4 cells after COVID-19. Looking at the study overall: Vaccine administered to participants consisted of two doses of either BNT162b2 or mRNA-1273. Whole-study results and caveats: Healthy vaccine recipients' vaccine-induced clones were almost all SARS-CoV-2 mono-reactive.

Only a few counts were recorded for this clone. Its specificity is not known. Antigen-specific CD4+ T cells were expanded with viral peptide pools in the ViraFEST assay before sequencing. The culture ran for 10 days before CD4+ T cells were isolated. Neither prior SARS-CoV-2 infection nor positive nucleocapsid antibodies were present in the vaccine recipients. Repertoires were generated with immunoSEQ multiplex PCR, while TCRdb's copy carries only in-frame clones and drops some. The repertoire holds fewer than 85,000 clones, with around 81% as singletons. The input for sequencing was CD4+ T cells from PBMCs cultured with SARS-CoV-2 spike peptides, taken before COVID-19 vaccination. This TCR came from a human donor who received a COVID-19 vaccine.

The CDR3: CASSEWDLGLSWQYV. The CDR3 DNA follows: TGTGCCAGCAGTGAATGGGACCTTGGGCTGAGCTGGCAGTACGTC. The rearrangement uses TRBV2 and TRBJ2-7; D is perhaps TRBD1 or TRBD2 (5 bases each). V was pared by 2 bases and J by 9 bases, with 20 bases between. The CDR3 contains 15 residues. Germline V gene sequence: CDR1 SNHLY, CDR2 FYNNEI.